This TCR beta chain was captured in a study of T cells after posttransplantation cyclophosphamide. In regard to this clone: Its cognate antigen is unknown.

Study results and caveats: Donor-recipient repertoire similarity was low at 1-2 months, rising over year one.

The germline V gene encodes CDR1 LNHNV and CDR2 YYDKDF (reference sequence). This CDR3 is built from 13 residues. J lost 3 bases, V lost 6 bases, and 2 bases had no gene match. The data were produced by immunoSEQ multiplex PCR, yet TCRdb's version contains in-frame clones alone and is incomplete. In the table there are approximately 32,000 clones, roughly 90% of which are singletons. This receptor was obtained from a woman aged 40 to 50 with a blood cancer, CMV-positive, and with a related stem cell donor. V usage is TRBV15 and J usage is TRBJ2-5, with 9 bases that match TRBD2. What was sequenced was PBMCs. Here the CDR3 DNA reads TGTGCCACCAGGAGACTAGCGGAAGAGACCCAGTACTTC. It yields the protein CATRRLAEETQYF.